These 13 T cell receptor beta chains originate from one sample sequenced in a study of lung T cells in sarcoidosis with Löfgren's syndrome. TCRdb fed the reads into MiXCR, producing one record per CDR3 protein. The sample consists of several thousand distinct CDR3 sequences, around 17% of them appearing once. Sequenced material: CD4+ T cells from bronchoalveolar lavage. The receptors were sampled from a human donor with sarcoidosis (Löfgren's syndrome or another form), or a control subject (not recorded which).

With respect to this clonotype: One base away lies a much larger clone, so this may be a sequencing read error. The rearrangement joins TRBV18 to TRBJ2-7; D is perhaps TRBD2 (7 bases). Germline loops: CDR1 KGHSH, CDR2 LQKENI. The CDR3 is 12 amino acids. The CDR3 reads CTSSPGGHEQYF. CDR3 DNA sequence: TGTACCAGCTCACCGGGGGGCCACGAGCAGTACTTC.

This clonotype rates as medium-sized. A read error may account for a junction end that differs from germline. CDR3 in amino acids: CASSFNGRPGGSF. The CDR3 DNA sequence: TGTGCCAGCAGCTTTAACGGGAGGCCTGGAGGATCCTTC. This chain uses TRBV7-9 with TRBJ2-1; TRBD2 matches at 7 bases. The CDR3 has 13 amino acids. Germline V lookup: CDR1 SEHNR, CDR2 FQNEAQ (reference sequence).

This clonotype occurred many times. J is TRBJ2-4 and V is TRBV12-3 or TRBV12-4; 7 bases line up with TRBD1. With 8 bases clipped from V and 8 bases from J, the junction kept 9 bases outside the gene matches. The CDR3 contains 13 residues. The CDR3 sequence: CASAGTASDIQYF. As DNA, the CDR3 is TGTGCCAGCGCCGGGACAGCAAGCGACATTCAGTACTTC.

By proportion, this clonotype is medium-sized. The chain joins TRBV7-6 to TRBJ2-5; tentatively, D is TRBD1 (6 bases). The CDR3 is made up of 15 amino acids. Germline V gene sequence: CDR1 SGHVS, CDR2 FNYEAQ. V lost 2 bases to trimming and J lost 4 bases, with 14 bases between them. This chain's CDR3 is CASSLRGSSGETQYF. The CDR3 DNA sequence: TGTGCCAGCAGCTTAAGGGGGTCATCGGGAGAGACCCAGTACTTC.

This clonotype is labeled as medium-sized. The chain links TRBV3-1 to TRBJ1-1; D possibly corresponds to TRBD1 (6 bases). V was shortened by 4 bases and J by 8 bases, with 14 bases between the two germline ends. The germline V gene has CDR1 LGHDT and CDR2 YNNKEL (reference sequence). The CDR3 is 13 amino acids. CDR3 in amino acids: CASSPYKGGEAFF. The DNA of the CDR3 is TGTGCCAGCAGCCCTTACAAGGGGGGAGAAGCTTTCTTT.

By share of the sample, this clonotype is medium-sized. The V call is TRBV11-2, the J call TRBJ1-5, with 8 positions matching TRBD1. V was clipped by 4 bases and J by 5 bases; unmatched bases: 4. Germline lookup yields CDR1 SGHAT and CDR2 FQNNGV. The length of the CDR3 is 14 residues. CDR3 residues: CASSSQGADQPQHF. The CDR3 DNA follows: TGTGCCAGCAGCTCCCAGGGGGCGGATCAGCCCCAGCATTTT. Complete variable domain (other parts from reference TRBV11-2 and TRBJ1-5): EAGVAQSPRYKIIEKRQSVAFWCNPISGHATLYWYQQILGQGPKLLIQFQNNGVVDDSQLPKDRFSAERLKGVDSTLKIQPAKLEDSAVYLCASSSQGADQPQHFGDGTRLSIL.

This clonotype was seen at least ten times. This chain uses TRBV24-1 with TRBJ2-1; 7 bases fit TRBD1. CDR1 and CDR2 (germline): KGHDR, SFDVKD. After removal of 3 bases from V and 8 bases from J, the junction contained 12 bases not matched to a gene. The CDR3 contains 16 residues. The CDR3 sequence is CATSDTGTATVYEQFF. For the CDR3, the DNA is TGTGCCACCAGTGATACTGGGACAGCCACCGTTTATGAGCAGTTCTTC.

A few counts support this clonotype. The J gene is TRBJ1-4, the V gene TRBV20-1, with D maybe TRBD1 (6 bases). The length of the CDR3 is 13 residues. In germline, CDR1 is DFQATT, CDR2 SNEGSKA (reference sequence). V was cut by 6 bases and J by 10 bases, with 18 bases left in between. CDR3 sequence reads: CSARREGGGKLFF. In DNA form, the CDR3 reads TGCAGTGCCCGCCGTGAGGGAGGGGGAAAACTGTTTTTT.

This clonotype is classed as medium-sized. The genes are TRBV2 and TRBJ2-1; D gene ambiguous. Deletions cut 2 bases from V and 13 bases from J, with 15 bases between. Germline CDR1 and CDR2: SNHLY and FYNNEI. The length of the CDR3 is 13 residues. CDR3 region: CASSEQSRAGQFF. CDR3 nucleotide sequence: TGTGCCAGCAGTGAACAGTCAAGGGCAGGTCAGTTCTTC.

This clonotype is labeled as medium-sized. One junction end disagrees with the germline gene, perhaps due to a read error. This rearrangement joins TRBV7-9 to TRBJ1-1, with D hard to call. The CDR3 is 14 amino acids. Germline CDR1 reads SEHNR; CDR2 reads FQNEAQ (reference sequence). For the CDR3, the DNA is TGTACCAGCAGCGCCTCCGGAACCGTTCAAAAAGCTTTCTTT. Its translation: CTSSASGTVQKAFF.

This clonotype was recorded at least ten times. The CDR3 protein is CASSSTGPYEQYV. CDR3 in DNA: TGTGCCAGCAGCTCTACAGGGCCCTACGAGCAGTACGTC. The chain recombines TRBV7-2 with TRBJ2-7; tentative D call: TRBD1 (6 bases). Deletions cut 4 bases from V and 2 bases from J, with 9 bases between. Germline V gives CDR1 SGHTA, CDR2 FQGNSA. This CDR3 is built from 13 residues.

This clonotype is large (0.1 to 1%). V gene TRBV11-2 combines with J gene TRBJ2-6; perhaps TRBD1 as D (6 bases). In germline, CDR1 is SGHAT, CDR2 FQNNGV. The V and J ends lost 2 bases and 0 bases respectively, with 8 bases between them. The CDR3 extends over 16 amino acids. CDR3 in amino acids: CASSLTGSSGANVLTF. CDR3 nucleotide sequence: TGTGCCAGCAGCTTAACAGGGAGCTCTGGGGCCAACGTCCTGACTTTC.

This clonotype is medium-sized within its sample. V and J are TRBV2 and TRBJ2-1; D is possibly TRBD1 (6 bases). The V and J ends lost 7 bases and 8 bases respectively, with 9 bases between them. Germline CDR1 reads SNHLY; CDR2 reads FYNNEI. CDR3 length: 11 amino acids. CDR3 coding DNA: TGTGCCAGCATGGGGGCCGATGAGCAGTTCTTC. This gives the protein CASMGADEQFF.